A selection of T cell receptor beta chains follows, all from one sample in a study of regulatory T cells in long-lasting Graves disease. TCRdb reprocessed the multiplex PCR reads with MiXCR, giving one entry per CDR3 protein. The table lists 400,000 to 500,000 distinct CDR3 sequences, approximately 16% of them singletons. The same data also contributed to another study, on T cells in Graves' hyperthyroidism and ophthalmopathy.

Sequenced material: peripheral blood mononuclear cells (PBMCs), taken at new diagnosis, from a patient treated with antithyroid drugs. The origin of the receptors is a woman aged 30 to 39 with Graves disease. Both conserved end residues are part of each CDR3. The order of the fields is V gene, CDR3 length, D gene, clone size, J gene, CDR3 protein, CDR3 DNA. A D gene is named only where the DNA matches it firmly. Clone size is stated in some rows and not others, as once, few, many or a class when expanded.

>TRBV3-1|13|NA|many|TRBJ1-2
CASSQDVTSGYTF
TGTGCCAGCAGCCAAGATGTAACGAGCGGCTACACCTTC
>TRBV12-3/TRBV12-4|16|NA|few|TRBJ1-6
CATRTLGGSYNSPLHF
TGTGCCACCCGGACACTCGGCGGGTCCTATAATTCACCCCTCCACTTT
>TRBV27|12|NA|NA|TRBJ2-3
CASSTFRGTQYF
TGTGCCAGCAGTACATTCCGGGGTACGCAGTATTTT
>TRBV12-3/TRBV12-4|14|TRBD1|many|TRBJ1-4
CASSSSGTGRKLFF
TGTGCCAGCAGTTCCTCTGGGACAGGGAGAAAACTGTTTTTT
>TRBV11-2|16|TRBD2|many|TRBJ2-3
CASSVTSGPSTDTQYF
TGTGCCAGCAGCGTAACTAGCGGACCTAGCACAGATACGCAGTATTTT
>TRBV4-2|18|NA|many|TRBJ1-1
CASSQDLLIKGKNTEAFF
TGTGCCAGCAGCCAAGACCTCCTTATAAAGGGGAAAAACACTGAAGCTTTCTTT
>TRBV20-1|14|TRBD2|many|TRBJ2-7
CSARDLAGAYEQYF
TGCAGTGCTAGAGATCTGGCGGGAGCCTACGAGCAGTACTTC
>TRBV19|15|TRBD1|few|TRBJ1-5
CASSRDRAGNQPQHF
TGTGCCAGTAGTAGAGACAGGGCTGGCAATCAGCCCCAGCATTTT
>TRBV11-2|19|TRBD1|many|TRBJ2-7
CASSLVLGQGERGFYEQYF
TGTGCCAGCAGCTTAGTCCTAGGACAGGGTGAAAGAGGATTCTACGAGCAGTACTTC
>TRBV29-1|12|NA|many|TRBJ1-1
CSVEREKTEAFF
TGCAGCGTTGAAAGGGAGAAGACTGAAGCTTTCTTT
>TRBV6-1|14|NA|NA|TRBJ2-7
CASTDTGAADEQYF
TGTGCCAGCACCGACACCGGGGCCGCGGACGAGCAGTACTTC
>TRBV15|15|NA|NA|TRBJ1-3
CATSIEMICGNTIYF
TGTGCCACCAGCATAGAAATGATCTGTGGAAACACCATATATTTT
>TRBV5-4|13|NA|NA|TRBJ2-7
CASRIRQANEQYF
TGTGCCAGCAGAATCCGTCAGGCGAATGAGCAGTACTTC
>TRBV6-1|15|NA|NA|TRBJ1-6
CASWRDGRNHSPLHF
TGTGCCAGCTGGAGAGACGGGAGAAACCATTCACCCCTCCACTTT
>TRBV11-2|15|TRBD1|NA|TRBJ1-1
CASSPPGTGDTEAFF
TGTGCCAGCAGCCCCCCCGGGACAGGGGACACTGAAGCTTTCTTT
>TRBV5-6|15|NA|few|TRBJ2-7
CASSLDQGWSYEQYF
TGTGCCAGCAGCTTGGACCAGGGTTGGTCCTACGAGCAGTACTTC
>TRBV12-3/TRBV12-4|13|NA|many|TRBJ1-1
CASRFGQNTEAFF
TGTGCCAGCAGATTCGGACAGAACACTGAAGCTTTCTTT
>TRBV20-1|13|NA|many|TRBJ2-3
CSARRPGEDTQYF
TGCAGTGCCAGGAGACCAGGGGAAGATACGCAGTATTTT
>TRBV7-9|14|NA|many|TRBJ2-7
CASSFPGSSYEQYF
TGTGCCAGCAGCTTCCCTGGTAGCTCCTACGAGCAGTACTTC
>TRBV20-1|13|NA|many|TRBJ1-6
CSTKKGDNSPLHF
TGCAGTACGAAAAAAGGGGACAATTCACCCCTCCACTTT
>TRBV30|12|NA|few|TRBJ2-7
CAWSATAYEQYF
TGTGCCTGGAGCGCTACGGCCTACGAGCAGTACTTC
>TRBV12-3/TRBV12-4|16|TRBD2|many|TRBJ2-3
CASRARLAGGTDTQYF
TGTGCCAGCAGGGCCCGACTAGCGGGAGGGACAGATACGCAGTATTTT
>TRBV20-1|16|NA|few|TRBJ1-5
CSASPYRAYSNQPQHF
TGCAGTGCTAGTCCGTACAGAGCCTATAGCAATCAGCCCCAGCATTTT
>TRBV20-1|13|NA|NA|TRBJ1-3
CSASRGRGNTIYF
TGCAGTGCTAGCAGGGGCCGTGGAAACACCATATATTTT
>TRBV10-3|16|TRBD1|NA|TRBJ1-6
CAISEGTRGQNSPLHF
TGTGCCATCAGTGAGGGGACCAGGGGGCAGAATTCACCCCTCCACTTT
>TRBV11-2|14|NA|many|TRBJ2-2
CASRPAASAGELFF
TGTGCCAGCAGACCCGCGGCTAGCGCCGGGGAGCTGTTTTTT
>TRBV2|13|NA|many|TRBJ2-5
CASEVRVRETQYF
TGTGCCAGCGAAGTCAGGGTGCGAGAGACCCAGTACTTC
>TRBV18|15|TRBD1|many|TRBJ2-7
CASSPQSDRGYEQYF
TGTGCCAGCTCACCACAGAGTGACAGGGGCTACGAGCAGTACTTC
>TRBV6-2/TRBV6-3|17|NA|NA|TRBJ2-2
CASSEGWPPANTGELFF
TGTGCCAGCAGTGAAGGATGGCCTCCAGCCAACACCGGGGAGCTGTTTTTT
>TRBV28|15|NA|many|TRBJ1-2
CASSLPQGANYGYTF
TGTGCCAGCAGTTTGCCACAGGGCGCTAACTATGGCTACACCTTC
>TRBV7-3|15|TRBD1|many|TRBJ1-2
CASSERQGGPYGYTF
TGTGCCAGCAGCGAAAGACAGGGGGGACCTTATGGCTACACCTTC
>TRBV6-1|15|TRBD1|NA|TRBJ2-7
CASSSSGQGVYEQYF
TGTGCCAGCAGCTCTTCGGGACAGGGAGTTTACGAGCAGTACTTC
>TRBV6-1|13|NA|many|TRBJ2-7
CASSDFYSYEQYF
TGTGCCAGCAGTGATTTCTACTCCTACGAGCAGTACTTC
>TRBV19|13|TRBD2|few|TRBJ2-3
CASSIPSGRTQYF
TGTGCCAGTAGTATCCCTAGCGGGAGGACGCAGTATTTT
>TRBV6-9|13|NA|many|TRBJ1-1
CASSYSASREAFF
TGTGCCAGCAGTTACTCCGCCAGTCGCGAAGCTTTCTTT
>TRBV18|16|TRBD1|many|TRBJ1-5
CASSEKRQGRNQPQHF
TGTGCCAGCTCCGAGAAAAGACAGGGGAGGAATCAGCCCCAGCATTTT
>TRBV5-6|13|NA|NA|TRBJ2-7
CASNPLGTLDQYF
TGTGCCAGCAACCCGCTCGGGACACTCGACCAGTACTTC